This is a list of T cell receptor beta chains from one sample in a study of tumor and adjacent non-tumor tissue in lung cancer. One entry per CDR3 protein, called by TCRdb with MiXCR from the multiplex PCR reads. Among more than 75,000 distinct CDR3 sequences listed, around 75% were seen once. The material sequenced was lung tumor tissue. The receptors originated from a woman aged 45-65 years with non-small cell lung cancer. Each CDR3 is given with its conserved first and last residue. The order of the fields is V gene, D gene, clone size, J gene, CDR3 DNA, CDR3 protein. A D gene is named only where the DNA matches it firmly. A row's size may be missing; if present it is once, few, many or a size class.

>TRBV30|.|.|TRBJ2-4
TGTGCCTGCAGTGATGGAGGGACGCCCCTAAACATTCAGTATTTC
CACSDGGTPLNIQYF
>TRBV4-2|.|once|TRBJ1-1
TGTGCCGGCAGCCTCAACCCGGGACACGAAGTGCCTTTCTTT
CAGSLNPGHEVPFF
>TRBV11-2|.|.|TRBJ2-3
TGTGCCAGCCACCCCACCGCTTCATATACGCAGTATTTT
CASHPTASYTQYF
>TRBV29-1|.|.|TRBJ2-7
TGCAGCGTTGAAATGGGATCCTACGAGCAGTATTTC
CSVEMGSYEQYF
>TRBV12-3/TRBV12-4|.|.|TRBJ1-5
TGTGCCAGCGGTACCCTCATCTTGATGGGGAATCAGCCCCAGCATTTT
CASGTLILMGNQPQHF
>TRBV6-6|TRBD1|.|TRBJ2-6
TGTGCCAGCACTCCGACAGGGTTGAGGGCCAACGTCCTGACTTTC
CASTPTGLRANVLTF
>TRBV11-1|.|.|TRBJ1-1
TGTGCCAGCAGCAAGGCAGGGAAGACTGAAGCTTTCTTT
CASSKAGKTEAFF
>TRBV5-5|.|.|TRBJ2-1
TGTGCCAGCAGCTCGGCGGTTCTAGTAACCCGATCCTACAGTGAGCAGTTCTTC
CASSSAVLVTRSYSEQFF
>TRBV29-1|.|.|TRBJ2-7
TGCAGTGTTGGAGCCTACAAGCAGTATTTC
CSVGAYKQYF
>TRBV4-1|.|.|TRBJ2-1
TGCGCCAGTAGCCAAGATTCCGCTAGGGGTTACAATGAGCAGTTCTTC
CASSQDSARGYNEQFF
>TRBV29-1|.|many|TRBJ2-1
TGCAGCGTGGTGTGGGGGCGCAGGGATGAGCAGTTCTTC
CSVVWGRRDEQFF
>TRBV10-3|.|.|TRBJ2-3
TGTGTCATCAGTGAGGGGACAACTAGCACAGATACACAGTATTTT
CVISEGTTSTDTQYF
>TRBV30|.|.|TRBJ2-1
TGTGTCTGGAGTGTACATGATACACACAATGAGCAATTCTTC
CVWSVHDTHNEQFF
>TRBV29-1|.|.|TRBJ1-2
TGTAGCGTGAACTCAGGGGTGGGCTATGGCTACACCTTC
CSVNSGVGYGYTF
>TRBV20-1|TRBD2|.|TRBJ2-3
TGCAGCACCTCGAGGCTAGCGGGAGATAGCACAGATACGCGGTATTTT
CSTSRLAGDSTDTRYF
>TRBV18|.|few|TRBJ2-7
TGTGCCAGCTCACCTCATCCGGGGACCTACGAGCAGTACTTC
CASSPHPGTYEQYF
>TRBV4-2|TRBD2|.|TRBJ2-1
TGTGCCGGCAGCTACGGACTAGCGGGGGGAAGCTCCTACATTGAGCAGTTCTTC
CAGSYGLAGGSSYIEQFF
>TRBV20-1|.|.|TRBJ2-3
TGCAGTCCTAGAGTCCCGTGTTCTCTTAAGAAGTATTTT
CSPRVPCSLKKYF
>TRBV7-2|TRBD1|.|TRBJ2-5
TGTGCCGGCAGCTTGGGACAGCTAGAGACCCAATACTTC
CAGSLGQLETQYF
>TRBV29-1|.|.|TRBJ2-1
TGCAGCGCGGAGGACACGCCATACAATGACCAGTTCTTC
CSAEDTPYNDQFF
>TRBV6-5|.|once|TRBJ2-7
TGTGCCAGCAGTCCAGAGTTCATGGTATGGTACGAGGAGTACTTC
CASSPEFMVWYEEYF
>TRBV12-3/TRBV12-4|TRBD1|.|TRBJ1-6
TGTGTCAGCAGTTTGACAGGGCGAAATTCACCCCTTCACTTT
CVSSLTGRNSPLHF
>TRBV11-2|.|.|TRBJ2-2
TGTGCCAACGGCAGGTCACTAAGTCGGGGAAACACCGGGAAGCTGTTATTT
CANGRSLSRGNTGKLLF
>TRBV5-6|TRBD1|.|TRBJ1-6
TGTGCAAGCAGTTTCTCCCACAGGGGATTAAGATCACCCCTCCACTTT
CASSFSHRGLRSPLHF
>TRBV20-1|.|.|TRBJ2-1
TGCAGTGCTACTGATGGTACTAGCTGGAGAACGTGGGGCAATGAGCAGTTCTTC
CSATDGTSWRTWGNEQFF
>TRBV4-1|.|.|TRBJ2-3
TGCGTCAGCAGCCAAGAACCTTCTAGCAGAAGCACAGATACGCAGTATTTT
CVSSQEPSSRSTDTQYF
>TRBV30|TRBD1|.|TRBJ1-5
TGTGCCTGGAGCGGGACAGCAAATCAGCCCAAGCATTTT
CAWSGTANQPKHF
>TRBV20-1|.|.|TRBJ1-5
TGCAGAGCTATGTCAGTGGGCAATCAGCCCCAGCATTTT
CRAMSVGNQPQHF
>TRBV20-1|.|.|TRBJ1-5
TGCAGTGCCGCCCCCGTGAGGGAGCAGGGCAATCAGCCCCGGCATTTT
CSAAPVREQGNQPRHF
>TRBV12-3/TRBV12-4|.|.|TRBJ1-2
TGTGCCAGGAGTCATGGGACCGGCTACACCTTC
CARSHGTGYTF
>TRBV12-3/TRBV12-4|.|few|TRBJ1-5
TGTGCCAGCAGCCCCAACAGGGATGGTCAGCCCCAGCATTTT
CASSPNRDGQPQHF
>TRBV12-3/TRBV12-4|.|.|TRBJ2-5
TGTGCCAGGAGCTTACCGGACACCCAAGAGACCCAGTATTTC
CARSLPDTQETQYF
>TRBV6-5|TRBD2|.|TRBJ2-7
TGTGTCAGCAGTTACTCGGCGGGAGTTACCTACGAGCTGTACTTC
CVSSYSAGVTYELYF
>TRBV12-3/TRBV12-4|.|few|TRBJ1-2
TGTACCAGCAACCCGGGGGGGGGAGGCTATGGCTACACTTTC
CTSNPGGGGYGYTF
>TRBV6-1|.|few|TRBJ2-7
TGTGCCAGCAGTGTGACTCGGGACAATCTTTACGAGCACTACTTC
CASSVTRDNLYEHYF
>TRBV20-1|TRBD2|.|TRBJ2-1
TGCAATGCTAGGATGTATAGCGGGAGTCGCAATGAGCAGTTCTTC
CNARMYSGSRNEQFF
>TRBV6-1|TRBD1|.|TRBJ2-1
TGTGCCAGCAGCGCTCCAGGGGGCGGAGATACCAATGAGCAGTTCTTC
CASSAPGGGDTNEQFF
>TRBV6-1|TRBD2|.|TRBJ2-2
TGCGCCAGCATCATAGCGGGAGTGCGCACCGGGGAACTGTTTTTT
CASIIAGVRTGELFF
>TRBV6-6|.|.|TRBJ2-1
TGTGCCAGCAGTTACTTTACCGGAATGGCGGCTACCTTCTATAATGAGCTGTTCTTC
CASSYFTGMAATFYNELFF
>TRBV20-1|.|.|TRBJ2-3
TGCAGTGCTGGAGGGGGGAGACAGGGCGATAACACAGATACGCAGTATTTT
CSAGGGRQGDNTDTQYF
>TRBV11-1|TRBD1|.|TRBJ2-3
TGTATCAGCAGAGGGACAGGGATGGATACACAGTACTTT
CISRGTGMDTQYF
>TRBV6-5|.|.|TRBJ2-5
TGTGCCAGCAGTCGCACCTCAGAGACTCAGCATTTC
CASSRTSETQHF
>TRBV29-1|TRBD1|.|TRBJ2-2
TGTAGCGTTGAAGACAGGGGGAGAAACACCGGGAAGCTGTTTTTT
CSVEDRGRNTGKLFF
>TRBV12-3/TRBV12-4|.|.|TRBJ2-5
TGTGCCAGCATTAAACAGGGTAGAGAGACCCAGTACTTC
CASIKQGRETQYF
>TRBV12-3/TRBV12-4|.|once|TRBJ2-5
TGTGCCGGCAGCCACCCCGGAACCCAAGAGACCAAGTACTTC
CAGSHPGTQETKYF
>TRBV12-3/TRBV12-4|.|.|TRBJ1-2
TGTGCCAGCAGCTTGGCGGGACTTTATGGCTACACCTTC
CASSLAGLYGYTF
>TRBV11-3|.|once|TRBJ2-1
TGTGCCAGTCCCCAAAATCCCTACGATGAGCAGTTCTTC
CASPQNPYDEQFF
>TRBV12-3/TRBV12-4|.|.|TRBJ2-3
TGTGCCAGCAGTCCCCTAGTTAACACAGATACGAAGTATTTT
CASSPLVNTDTKYF
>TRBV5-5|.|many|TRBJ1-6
TGTGCCAGCAGCTCTGGACAGTCGAATTCACCCCTCCACTTT
CASSSGQSNSPLHF
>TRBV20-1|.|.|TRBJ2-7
TGCAGTGCTAGATCAATCGAGCGACCCCCATACGGGCAATACTTC
CSARSIERPPYGQYF
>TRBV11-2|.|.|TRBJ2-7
TGTGCCAGCAGCTTACTAGTGAGATGGTACGAGCAGTACTTC
CASSLLVRWYEQYF
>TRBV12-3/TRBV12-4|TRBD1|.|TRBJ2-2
TGTGCCAGCACTGGACAGGGGGCTGTAACCGGGGAGCTGTTTTTT
CASTGQGAVTGELFF
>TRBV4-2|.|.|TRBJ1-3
.
CASSQDRVGPGNSIYF
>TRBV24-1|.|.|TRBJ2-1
TGTGCCACTAGTAAGGCCAGCAGCAGATTCTACAATGAGCAGTTCTTT
CATSKASSRFYNEQFF